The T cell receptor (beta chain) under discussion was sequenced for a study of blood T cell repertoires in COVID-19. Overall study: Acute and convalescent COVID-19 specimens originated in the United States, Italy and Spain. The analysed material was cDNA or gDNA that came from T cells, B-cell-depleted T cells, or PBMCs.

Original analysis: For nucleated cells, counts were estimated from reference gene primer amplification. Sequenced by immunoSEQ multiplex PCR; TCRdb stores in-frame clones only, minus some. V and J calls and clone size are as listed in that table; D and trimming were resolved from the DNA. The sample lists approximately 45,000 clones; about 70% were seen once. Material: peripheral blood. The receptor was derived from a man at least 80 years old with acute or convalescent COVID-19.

DNA of the CDR3: TGCGCCAGCAGCTTACCGGGACAGGGAACAGATACGCAGTATTTT. Translation: CASSLPGQGTDTQYF. The rearrangement uses TRBV5-1 and TRBJ2-3; the match to TRBD1 covers 9 bases. Trimming cost V 2 bases and J 3 bases; bases outside gene matches: 4. The CDR3 covers 15 residues. Germline values: CDR1 SGHRS, CDR2 YFSETQ.